This T cell receptor (beta chain) appears in the sequencing data of a study of shared clonotypes between healthy human individuals. Study at large: Ranging from 18 to 49 in age, donors were two women and a few men.

Whole-study findings and limits: Among several donors, about 5% of naive CD4 clonotypes were found in common.

The assay was run at deep level. Libraries were prepared by immunoSEQ multiplex PCR; TCRdb keeps only in-frame clonotypes and omits some of them. The sample includes roughly 2 million clones, approximately 94% of them seen just once. CD8 cells classed as naive were CD45RO-negative and positively selected for CCR7, excluding terminally differentiated effector memory CD45RA+ cells. Turning to this clone: What it recognizes is unknown. Within the sample, other DNA sequences also encode this same CDR3.

From germline, CDR1 is WSHSY and CDR2 SAAADI. Trimming cost V 6 bases and J 0 bases, with 8 bases left between them. This CDR3 spans 13 amino acids. This sequence was found in a man younger than 35 in good health. This sequence joins TRBV10-2 and TRBJ2-5; D possibly corresponds to TRBD2 (5 bases). Sequenced material: naive CD8+ T cells sorted from blood. CDR3 amino acids: CASRSGYQETQYF. DNA of the CDR3: TGCGCCAGCAGGAGCGGTTACCAAGAGACCCAGTACTTC.